The clone carrying this T cell receptor beta chain has a single count. The sample comes from a study of control samples from healthy donors and cancer patients. The data were produced by immunoSEQ multiplex PCR, yet TCRdb's version contains in-frame clones alone and is incomplete. Found here are 100,000 to 150,000 clones, over 85% of them singletons; the top ten hold around 5.8%. The specimen sequenced was blood. The TCR was taken from a young man in good health.

The CDR3 loop reads CSASSATKETQYF. CDR3 in DNA: TGCAGTGCTAGTTCGGCGACGAAAGAGACCCAGTACTTC. The J gene is TRBJ2-5, the V gene TRBV20-1; D not resolved. In germline, CDR1 is DFQATT, CDR2 SNEGSKA (reference sequence). V was pared by 3 bases and J by 3 bases, with 11 bases between. This CDR3 is built from 13 residues.